The clone carrying this T cell receptor (beta chain) was counted ten times or more. The antigen remains unidentified. Libraries of TCR beta came from quantitative 5'-RACE with molecular barcodes. TCRdb re-derived calls from the 5' RACE reads in MiXCR, one entry per CDR3 protein. The sample has some 330,000 distinct CDR3 sequences, 6.5% to 10% seen once. Trimming stripped 1 base from V and 5 bases from J, with 12 bases between. The CDR3 is made up of 13 amino acids. CDR1 is DFQATT, CDR2 SNEGSKA, per germline (reference sequence). This specimen comes from a study of CD8 T cells in ankylosing spondylitis. Study-wide results and caveats: As reported, disease-linked clones showed significant enrichment in matched ankylosing spondylitis synovial fluid. Existing reports had already noted some motif variants in reactive arthritis synovial fluid and blood. Within peripheral blood, clones linked to disease were CD8+ and relatively rare. The study identified a TCR beta motif of several highly homologous variants that appeared characteristic of ankylosing spondylitis blood.

Material: blood, either unsorted or a sorted T cell fraction (not recorded which). The genes are TRBV20-1 and TRBJ2-7; D gene ambiguous. The receptor comes from a male donor with ankylosing spondylitis. CDR3 in amino acids: CSARVDGPNEQYF. CDR3 bases: TGCAGTGCTAGAGTCGACGGACCAAACGAGCAGTACTTC.